These 21 T cell receptor beta chains share one sample of origin, sequenced in a study of T cells in Graves' hyperthyroidism and ophthalmopathy. RNA transcripts provided the source from which TCR beta CDR3 regions were amplified. HTBI primers were employed in a first-round RT-PCR of the TCR CDR3. Using its own MiXCR run on the multiplex PCR reads, TCRdb lists one record per CDR3 protein. This sample yields 650,000 to 700,000 distinct CDR3 sequences, of which around 15% are seen a single time; about 14% belongs to the top ten. Material for sequencing was blood. All receptors come from a man over 45 with Graves' hyperthyroidism.

In its sample, this clonotype was seen many times. The chain uses TRBV27 and TRBJ1-5; D unclear. CDR1 is MNHEY, CDR2 SMNVEV, per germline (reference sequence). The CDR3 totals 17 residues. V was clipped by 4 bases and J by 0 bases, with 16 bases between them. DNA for the CDR3: TGTGCCAGCAGTTCCCTCAGTTTACGGCTTAGCAATCAGCCCCAGCATTTT. The encoded protein is CASSSLSLRLSNQPQHF.

This clonotype was recorded many times. The chain carries TRBV5-6 and TRBJ2-7; D ambiguous. The CDR3 runs to 14 residues. CDR1 and CDR2 from the germline V gene are SGHDT and YYEEEE. The V and J ends lost 0 bases and 2 bases respectively, with 9 bases between them. The CDR3 DNA reads TGTGCCAGCAGCTTGGTAGGGCATCCCTACGAGCAGTACTTC. Its translation is CASSLVGHPYEQYF.

V usage is TRBV27 and J usage is TRBJ2-7; D possibly corresponds to TRBD1 (6 bases). CDR3 size: 15 residues. The V gene lost 0 bases and the J gene lost 4 bases, with 13 bases spanning the gap. The germline V gene encodes CDR1 MNHEY and CDR2 SMNVEV (reference sequence). The CDR3 nucleotides are TGTGCCAGCAGTTTATCTTCTGGGGGCTGGTACGAGCAGTACTTC. Its translation is CASSLSSGGWYEQYF.

This chain joins TRBV15 and TRBJ2-3; 7 bases are a match to TRBD2. From germline, CDR1 is LNHNV and CDR2 YYDKDF (reference sequence). This CDR3 spans 16 amino acids. J was trimmed by 0 bases and V by 5 bases; bases with no gene match: 8. CDR3: CATSPWDSGSTDTQYF. The CDR3 DNA reads TGTGCCACCAGCCCGTGGGATAGCGGGAGCACAGATACGCAGTATTTT.

The V and J genes are TRBV14 and TRBJ2-2; a possible D gene is TRBD1 (5 bases). Trimming left V 2 bases short and J 0 bases short, with 13 bases between. The length of the CDR3 is 17 residues. Germline V gives CDR1 SGHDN, CDR2 FVKESK. The chain's CDR3 is CASSQPTEFANTGELFF. In DNA form, the CDR3 reads TGTGCCAGCAGCCAACCGACAGAGTTCGCGAACACCGGGGAGCTGTTTTTT.

The CDR3 sequence: CASREGTLNDYTF. The CDR3 DNA reads TGTGCCAGCAGGGAAGGGACCTTGAACGACTACACCTTC. The chain employs TRBV28 and TRBJ1-2; D may be TRBD1 (5 bases). The CDR3 length is 13 residues. Trimming stripped 6 bases from V and 10 bases from J, with 18 bases between. CDR1 MDHEN and CDR2 SYDVKM come from the germline V gene.

With respect to this clonotype: The junction does not match germline at one end; this may be a read error. This CDR3 reads CASSRHGQQETQYF. The CDR3 DNA sequence: TGTGCCAGCAGTCGGCACGGACAGCAAGAAACCCAGTACTTC. The gene calls are TRBV28 and TRBJ2-5, with D perhaps matching TRBD1 (6 bases). Per germline, CDR1 MDHEN and CDR2 SYDVKM. The CDR3 sequence is 14 residues long.

This clonotype was picked up a small number of times. The chain links TRBV18 to TRBJ1-1; D is uncertain. This CDR3 is built from 15 residues. The germline gives CDR1 KGHSH, CDR2 LQKENI. Trimming took off 4 bases at V and 0 bases at J, with 12 bases between the two ends. The CDR3 here is CASSQEQLLNTEAFF. The DNA for the CDR3 is TGTGCCAGCTCACAAGAACAGCTCCTGAACACTGAAGCTTTCTTT.

Many counts were recorded for this clonotype. V is TRBV6-1 and J is TRBJ1-6, with TRBD1 as a possible D gene (5 bases). Germline V CDR1 and CDR2: MNHNS, SASEGT. CDR3 length: 15 residues. V was shortened by 3 bases and J by 6 bases, with 12 bases between the two germline ends. This chain's CDR3 is CASSEDKGINSPLHF. In DNA, the CDR3 is TGTGCCAGCAGTGAGGACAAGGGTATTAATTCACCCCTCCACTTT.

At least ten counts were recorded for this clonotype. The chain uses TRBV13 and TRBJ2-1; TRBD2 matches 11 bases. V trimming: 5 bases; J trimming: 0 bases; junction bases outside the gene matches: 3. This CDR3 region has 16 residues. Germline-derived CDR1 and CDR2 are PRHDT and FYEKMQ (reference sequence). The DNA of the CDR3 is TGTGCCAGCAGCACAGGACTAGCGGGCTCCTACAATGAGCAGTTCTTC. Its protein product is CASSTGLAGSYNEQFF. Full variable domain (rest looked up from reference TRBV13 and TRBJ2-1): AAGVIQSPRHLIKEKRETATLKCYPIPRHDTVYWYQQGPGQDPQFLISFYEKMQSDKGSIPDRFSAQQFSDYHSELNMSSLELGDSALYFCASSTGLAGSYNEQFFGPGTRLTVL.

The V gene is TRBV14, the J gene TRBJ2-5; a possible D gene is TRBD1 (5 bases). The CDR3 covers 13 residues. V lost 0 bases and J lost 3, with 5 bases in between. CDR1 and CDR2 from the germline V gene are SGHDN and FVKESK. Written as DNA, the CDR3 is TGTGCCAGCAGCCAAGAGACAGAAGAGACCCAGTACTTC. As protein: CASSQETEETQYF. Variable domain in full (rest from reference TRBV14 and TRBJ2-5): EAGVTQFPSHSVIEKGQTVTLRCDPISGHDNLYWYRRVMGKEIKFLLHFVKESKQDESGMPNNRFLAERTGGTYSTLKVQPAELEDSGVYFCASSQETEETQYFGPGTRLLVL.

This clonotype appeared many times. V gene TRBV10-3 combines with J gene TRBJ1-2; no firm D call. Germline V lookup: CDR1 ENHRY, CDR2 SYGVKD. V was clipped by 3 bases and J by 6 bases, with 8 bases between them. The CDR3 spans 12 residues. For the CDR3, the DNA is TGTGCCATCAGTGACGCCGCGGATGGCTACACCTTC. This sequence encodes CAISDAADGYTF.

In its sample, this clonotype was seen a few times. This chain connects TRBV28 to TRBJ2-5; the match to TRBD2 covers 7 bases. V dropped 5 bases and J dropped 2; count of bases not matched to a gene: 2. Germline CDR1 reads MDHEN; CDR2 reads SYDVKM. This CDR3 has 13 residues. This CDR3 is CASSKLAQETQYF. Written as DNA, the CDR3 is TGTGCCAGCAGTAAACTAGCGCAAGAGACCCAGTACTTC.

This clonotype was recorded many times. This chain links TRBV30 with TRBJ1-1; D uncertain. Germline CDR1 is GTSNPN and CDR2 is SVGIG (reference sequence). V was shortened by 1 base and J by 0 bases, with 9 bases between the two germline ends. CDR3 length: 14 residues. CDR3 DNA sequence: TGTGCCTGGAGTGGTCTCCTGATGAACACTGAAGCTTTCTTT. Amino acids: CAWSGLLMNTEAFF.

A few counts support this clonotype. This chain joins TRBV6-5 and TRBJ1-2; 8 positions match TRBD1. The J segment lost 8 bases and the V segment lost 2 bases, leaving 16 bases of the junction unmatched. Germline CDR1 MNHEY, CDR2 SVGAGI. The CDR3 consists of 17 residues. This CDR3 reads CASSYEEQGAREEGYTF. DNA of the CDR3: TGTGCCAGCAGTTACGAAGAGCAGGGGGCGCGAGAGGAGGGCTACACCTTC.

The sample holds many counts of this clonotype. The chain joins TRBV28 to TRBJ2-1; D call uncertain. V was cut by 3 bases and J by 0 bases, with 12 bases left in between. The CDR3 runs 16 residues. From germline, CDR1 is MDHEN and CDR2 SYDVKM. CDR3 sequence reads: CASSFLTSDSYNEQFF. CDR3 nucleotides: TGTGCCAGCAGTTTTTTGACGTCCGACTCCTACAATGAGCAGTTCTTC.

The chain joins TRBV7-9 to TRBJ1-4, with D perhaps TRBD1 (5 bases). This CDR3 has 16 residues. Germline values: CDR1 SEHNR, CDR2 FQNEAQ (reference sequence). Trimming cost V 6 bases and J 5 bases, with 19 bases left between them. The CDR3 protein is CASSSGVRRRNEKLFF. Here the CDR3 DNA reads TGTGCCAGCAGTTCGGGGGTCAGGCGACGAAATGAAAAACTGTTTTTT.

This chain connects TRBV7-9 to TRBJ2-1; TRBD1 matches 8 bases. The J segment lost 5 bases and the V segment lost 6 bases, leaving 9 bases of the junction unmatched. CDR1 SEHNR and CDR2 FQNEAQ come from the germline V gene (reference sequence). The length of the CDR3 is 15 residues. CDR3 region: CASRRDRGVHNEQFF. Written as DNA, the CDR3 is TGTGCCAGCAGACGAGACAGGGGTGTCCACAATGAGCAGTTCTTC.

This clonotype was recorded many times. The gene calls are TRBV12-3 or TRBV12-4 and TRBJ2-7; TRBD1 matches 8 bases. This CDR3 comprises 15 residues. Losses at the gene ends were 6 bases for V and 2 bases for J; bases not matched to a gene: 9. The CDR3 sequence is CASSPPRDRPYEQYF. The CDR3, as DNA: TGTGCCAGCAGCCCCCCCCGGGACAGGCCCTACGAGCAGTACTTC.

The chain carries TRBV5-1 and TRBJ1-1; D might be TRBD1 (5 bases). V was clipped by 0 bases and J by 0 bases, with 15 bases between them. Germline CDR1 SGHRS, CDR2 YFSETQ. This CDR3 comprises 17 residues. The CDR3 reads CASSLALRQGMNTEAFF. The DNA for the CDR3 is TGCGCCAGCAGCTTGGCCCTTCGGCAGGGAATGAACACTGAAGCTTTCTTT.

This clonotype was counted only a few times. This rearrangement joins TRBV11-2 to TRBJ2-5; D possibly matches TRBD1 or TRBD2 (5 bases each). V shed 2 bases and J shed 1 base, with 14 bases lying between them. Germline loops: CDR1 SGHAT, CDR2 FQNNGV. The CDR3 sequence is 16 residues long. CDR3 loop: CASSLTATGTQETQYF. In DNA, the CDR3 is TGTGCCAGCAGCTTAACCGCGACCGGGACCCAAGAGACCCAGTACTTC.